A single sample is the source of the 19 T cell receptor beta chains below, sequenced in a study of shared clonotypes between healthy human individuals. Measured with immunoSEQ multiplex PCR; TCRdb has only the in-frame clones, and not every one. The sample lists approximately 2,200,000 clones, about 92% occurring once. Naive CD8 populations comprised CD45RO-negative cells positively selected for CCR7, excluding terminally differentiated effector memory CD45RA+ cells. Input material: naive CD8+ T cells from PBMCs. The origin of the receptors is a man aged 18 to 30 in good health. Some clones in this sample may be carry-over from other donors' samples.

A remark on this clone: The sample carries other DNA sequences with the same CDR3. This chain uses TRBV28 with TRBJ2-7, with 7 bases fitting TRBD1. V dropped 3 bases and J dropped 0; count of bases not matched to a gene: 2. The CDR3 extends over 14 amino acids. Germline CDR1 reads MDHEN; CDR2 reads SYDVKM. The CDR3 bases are TGTGCCAGCAGTTTTTCAGGGGGCTCCTACGAGCAGTACTTC. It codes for CASSFSGGSYEQYF.

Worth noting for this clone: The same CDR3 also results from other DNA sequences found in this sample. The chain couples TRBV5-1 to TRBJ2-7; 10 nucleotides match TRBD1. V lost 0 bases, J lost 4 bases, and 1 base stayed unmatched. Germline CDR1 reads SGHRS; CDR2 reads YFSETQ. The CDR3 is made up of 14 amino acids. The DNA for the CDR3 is TGCGCCAGCAGCTTGGGACAGGGGGCATACGAGCAGTACTTC. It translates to CASSLGQGAYEQYF.

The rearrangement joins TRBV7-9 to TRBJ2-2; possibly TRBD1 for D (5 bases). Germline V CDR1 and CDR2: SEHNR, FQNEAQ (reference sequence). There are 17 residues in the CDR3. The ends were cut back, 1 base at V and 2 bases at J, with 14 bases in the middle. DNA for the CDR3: TGTGCCAGCAGCTTAGGACAGCAACACAGCAACACCGGGGAGCTGTTTTTT. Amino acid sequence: CASSLGQQHSNTGELFF.

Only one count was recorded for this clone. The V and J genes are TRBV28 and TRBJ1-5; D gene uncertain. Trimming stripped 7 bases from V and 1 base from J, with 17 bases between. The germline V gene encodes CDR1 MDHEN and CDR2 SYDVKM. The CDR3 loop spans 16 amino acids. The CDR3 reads CASTLAGRGSNQPQHF. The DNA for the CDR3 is TGTGCCAGCACCCTGGCCGGGCGTGGGAGCAATCAGCCCCAGCATTTT.

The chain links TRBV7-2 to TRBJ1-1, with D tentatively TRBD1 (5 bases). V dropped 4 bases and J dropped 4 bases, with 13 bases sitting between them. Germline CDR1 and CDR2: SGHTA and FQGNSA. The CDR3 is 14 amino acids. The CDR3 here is CASSSTVGFTEAFF. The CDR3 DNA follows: TGTGCCAGCAGCTCGACAGTTGGATTCACTGAAGCTTTCTTT.

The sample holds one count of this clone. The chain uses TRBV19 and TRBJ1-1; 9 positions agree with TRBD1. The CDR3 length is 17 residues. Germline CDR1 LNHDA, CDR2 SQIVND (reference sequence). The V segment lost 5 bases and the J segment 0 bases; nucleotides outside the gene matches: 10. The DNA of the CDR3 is TGTGCCAGTAGTTCGGACAGGGGTTGGAGCGTGAACACTGAAGCTTTCTTT. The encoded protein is CASSSDRGWSVNTEAFF.

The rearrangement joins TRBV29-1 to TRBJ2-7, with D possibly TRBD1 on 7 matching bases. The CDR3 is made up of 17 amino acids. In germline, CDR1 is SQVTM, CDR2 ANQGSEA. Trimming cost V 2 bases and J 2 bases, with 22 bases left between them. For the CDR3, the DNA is TGCAGCGTTGAAAGTGGGGGGCCGGGACAGATAGCCTACGAGCAGTACTTC. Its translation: CSVESGGPGQIAYEQYF.

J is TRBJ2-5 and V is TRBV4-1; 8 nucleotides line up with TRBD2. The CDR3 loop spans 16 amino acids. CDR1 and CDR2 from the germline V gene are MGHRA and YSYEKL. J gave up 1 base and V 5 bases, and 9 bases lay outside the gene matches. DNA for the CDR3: TGCGCCAGCAGCTCTCGGGGACTAGACCTCCAAGAGACCCAGTACTTC. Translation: CASSSRGLDLQETQYF.

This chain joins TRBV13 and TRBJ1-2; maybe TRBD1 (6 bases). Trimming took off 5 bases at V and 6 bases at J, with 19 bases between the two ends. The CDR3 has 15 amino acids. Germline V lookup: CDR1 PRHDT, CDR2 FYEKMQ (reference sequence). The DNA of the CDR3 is TGTGCCAGCAGCACAAAGACAGGCTCCCTGAATGGCTACACCTTC. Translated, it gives CASSTKTGSLNGYTF.

The CDR3 is CASSGSGKHTEAFF. In DNA form, the CDR3 reads TGTGCCAGCAGCGGATCCGGGAAGCACACTGAAGCTTTCTTT. The chain joins TRBV9 to TRBJ1-1; D ambiguous. The CDR3 is 14 residues long. CDR1 is SGDLS, CDR2 YYNGEE, per germline. Trimming stripped 3 bases from V and 3 bases from J, with 12 bases between.

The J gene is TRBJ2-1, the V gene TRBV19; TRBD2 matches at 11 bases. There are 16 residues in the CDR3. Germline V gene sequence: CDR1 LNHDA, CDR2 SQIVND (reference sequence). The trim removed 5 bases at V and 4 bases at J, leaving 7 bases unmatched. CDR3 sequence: CASSPRTSGLYNEQFF. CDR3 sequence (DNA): TGTGCCAGTAGTCCACGGACTAGCGGGTTGTACAATGAGCAGTTCTTC.

The CDR3 reads CASLRGLHGGQPQHF. The DNA for the CDR3 is TGTGCCAGCTTGCGGGGGCTGCATGGAGGTCAGCCCCAGCATTTT. The chain is built from TRBV28 and TRBJ1-5; possible D gene TRBD1, 6 bases. Germline lookup yields CDR1 MDHEN and CDR2 SYDVKM. The CDR3 is made up of 15 amino acids. V lost 8 bases, J lost 6 bases, and 20 bases lay in between.

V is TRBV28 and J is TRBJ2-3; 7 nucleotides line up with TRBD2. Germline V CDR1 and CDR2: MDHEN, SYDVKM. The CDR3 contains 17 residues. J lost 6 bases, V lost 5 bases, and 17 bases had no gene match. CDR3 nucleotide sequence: TGTGCCAGCAGTCTCCCAGCGGAGAACCCCGGGGGGGATACGCAGTATTTT. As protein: CASSLPAENPGGDTQYF.

CDR3 sequence (DNA): TGTGCCAGCAGACTACGACTAGCGGAGGGGAGCTCCTACAATGAGCAGTTCTTC. Translating gives CASRLRLAEGSSYNEQFF. This chain joins TRBV6-4 and TRBJ2-1, with 9 bases that match TRBD2. Per germline, CDR1 MRHNA and CDR2 SNTAGT. This CDR3 contains 18 residues. V trimming: 6 bases; J trimming: 0 bases; junction bases outside the gene matches: 12.

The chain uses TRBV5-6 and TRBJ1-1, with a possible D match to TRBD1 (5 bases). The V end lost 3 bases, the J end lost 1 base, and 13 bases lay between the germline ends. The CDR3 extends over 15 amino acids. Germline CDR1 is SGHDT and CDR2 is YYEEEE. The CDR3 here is CASSYSDTGNTEAFF. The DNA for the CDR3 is TGTGCCAGCAGCTACTCGGACACCGGGAACACTGAAGCTTTCTTT.

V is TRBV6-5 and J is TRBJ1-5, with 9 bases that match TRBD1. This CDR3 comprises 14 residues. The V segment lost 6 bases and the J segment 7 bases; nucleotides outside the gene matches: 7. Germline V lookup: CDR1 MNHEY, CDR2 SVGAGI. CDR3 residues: CASRPGTGYQPQHF. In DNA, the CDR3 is TGTGCCAGCAGACCCGGGACAGGGTACCAGCCCCAGCATTTT.

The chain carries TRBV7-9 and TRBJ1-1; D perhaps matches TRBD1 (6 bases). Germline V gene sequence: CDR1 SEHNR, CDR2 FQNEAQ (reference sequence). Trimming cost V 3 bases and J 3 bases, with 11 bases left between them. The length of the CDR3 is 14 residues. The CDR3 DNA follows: TGTGCCAGCAGCTTTCCGGAGGGGGACACTGAAGCTTTCTTT. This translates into CASSFPEGDTEAFF. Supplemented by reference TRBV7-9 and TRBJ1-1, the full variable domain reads DTGVSQNPRHKITKRGQNVTFRCDPISEHNRLYWYRQTLGQGPEFLTYFQNEAQLEKSRLLSDRFSAERPKGSFSTLEIQRTEQGDSAMYLCASSFPEGDTEAFFGQGTRLTVV.

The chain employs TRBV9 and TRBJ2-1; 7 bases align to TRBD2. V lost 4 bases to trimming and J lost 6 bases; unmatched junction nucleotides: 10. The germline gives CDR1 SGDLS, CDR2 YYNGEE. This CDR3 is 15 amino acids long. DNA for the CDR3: TGTGCCAGCAGCCCCGGCGGGAGTGGCCTCAATGAGCAGTTCTTC. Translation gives CASSPGGSGLNEQFF.

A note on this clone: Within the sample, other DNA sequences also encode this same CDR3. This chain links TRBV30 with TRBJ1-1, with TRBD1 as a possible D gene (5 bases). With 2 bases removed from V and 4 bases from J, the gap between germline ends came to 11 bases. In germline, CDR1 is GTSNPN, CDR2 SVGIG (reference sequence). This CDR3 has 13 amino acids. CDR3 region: CAWSSTGTTEAFF. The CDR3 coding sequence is TGTGCCTGGAGTTCGACCGGGACCACTGAAGCTTTCTTT.